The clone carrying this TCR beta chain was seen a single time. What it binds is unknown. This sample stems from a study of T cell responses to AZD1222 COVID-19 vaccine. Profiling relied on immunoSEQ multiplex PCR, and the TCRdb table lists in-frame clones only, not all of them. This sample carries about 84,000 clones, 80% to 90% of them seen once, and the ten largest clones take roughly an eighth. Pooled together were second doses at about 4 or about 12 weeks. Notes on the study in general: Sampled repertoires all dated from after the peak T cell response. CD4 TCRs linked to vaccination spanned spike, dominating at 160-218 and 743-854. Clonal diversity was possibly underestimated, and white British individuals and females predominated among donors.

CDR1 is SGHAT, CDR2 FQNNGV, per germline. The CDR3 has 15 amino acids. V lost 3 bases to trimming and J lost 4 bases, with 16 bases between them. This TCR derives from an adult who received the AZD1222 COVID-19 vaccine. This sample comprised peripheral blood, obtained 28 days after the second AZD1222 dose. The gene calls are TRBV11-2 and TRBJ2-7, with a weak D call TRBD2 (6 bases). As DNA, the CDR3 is TGTGCCAGCAGCTTGGCCGGAGGAAGCGGGTACGAGCAGTACTTC. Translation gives CASSLAGGSGYEQYF.